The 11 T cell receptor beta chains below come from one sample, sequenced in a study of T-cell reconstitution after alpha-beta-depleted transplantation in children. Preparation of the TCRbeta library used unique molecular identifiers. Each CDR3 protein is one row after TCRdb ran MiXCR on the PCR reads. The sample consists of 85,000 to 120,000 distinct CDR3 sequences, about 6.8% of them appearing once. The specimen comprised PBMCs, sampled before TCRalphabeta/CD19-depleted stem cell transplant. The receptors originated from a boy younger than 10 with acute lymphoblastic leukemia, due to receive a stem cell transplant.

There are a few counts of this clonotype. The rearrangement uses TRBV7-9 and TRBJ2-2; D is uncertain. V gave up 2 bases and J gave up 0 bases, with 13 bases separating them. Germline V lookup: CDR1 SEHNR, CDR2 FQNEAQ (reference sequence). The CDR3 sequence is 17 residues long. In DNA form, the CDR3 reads TGTGCCAGCAGCTTAAATGCTCTCTCTGCGAACACCGGGGAGCTGTTTTTT. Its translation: CASSLNALSANTGELFF.

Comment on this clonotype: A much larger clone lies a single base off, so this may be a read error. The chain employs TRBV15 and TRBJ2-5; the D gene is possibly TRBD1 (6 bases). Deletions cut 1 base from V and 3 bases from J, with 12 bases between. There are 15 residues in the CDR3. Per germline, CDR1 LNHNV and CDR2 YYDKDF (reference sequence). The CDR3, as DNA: TGTGCCACCAGCAGAGTTTCAGGGGTCAAAGAGACCCAGTACTTC. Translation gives CATSRVSGVKETQYF. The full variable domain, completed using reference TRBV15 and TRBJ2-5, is DAMVIQNPRYQVTQFGKPVTLSCSQTLNHNVMYWYQQKSSQAPKLLFHYYDKDFNNEADTPDNFQSRRPNTSFCFLDIRSPGLGDTAMYLCATSRVSGVKETQYFGPGTRLLVL.

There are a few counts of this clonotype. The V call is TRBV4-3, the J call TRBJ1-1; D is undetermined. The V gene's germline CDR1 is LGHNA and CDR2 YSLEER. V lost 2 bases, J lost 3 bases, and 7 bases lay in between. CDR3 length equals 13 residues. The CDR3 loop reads CASSQRRDTEAFF. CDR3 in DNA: TGCGCCAGCAGCCAACGCCGGGACACTGAAGCTTTCTTT.

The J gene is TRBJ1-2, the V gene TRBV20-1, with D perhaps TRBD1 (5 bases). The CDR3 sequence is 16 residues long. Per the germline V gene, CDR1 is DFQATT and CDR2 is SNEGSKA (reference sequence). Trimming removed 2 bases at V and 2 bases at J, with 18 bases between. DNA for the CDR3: TGCAGTGCTAGACTACAGGCGGAGCCGCCGAACTATGGCTACACCTTC. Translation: CSARLQAEPPNYGYTF.

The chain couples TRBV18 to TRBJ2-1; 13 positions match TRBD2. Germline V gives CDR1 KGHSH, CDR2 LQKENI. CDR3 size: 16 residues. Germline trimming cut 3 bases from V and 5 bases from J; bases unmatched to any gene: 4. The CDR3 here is CASSPMTSGGNNEQFF. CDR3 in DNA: TGTGCCAGCTCACCGATGACTAGCGGGGGGAACAATGAGCAGTTCTTC.

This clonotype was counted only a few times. The CDR3 DNA follows: TGTGCCAGCAGCGGACAGGGGTCCGGCTACACCTTC. Residues: CASSGQGSGYTF. The chain recombines TRBV7-9 with TRBJ1-2, with 9 positions matching TRBD1. J gave up 8 bases and V 5 bases, and 3 bases lay outside the gene matches. This CDR3 has 12 residues. CDR1 and CDR2 from the germline V gene are SEHNR and FQNEAQ (reference sequence).

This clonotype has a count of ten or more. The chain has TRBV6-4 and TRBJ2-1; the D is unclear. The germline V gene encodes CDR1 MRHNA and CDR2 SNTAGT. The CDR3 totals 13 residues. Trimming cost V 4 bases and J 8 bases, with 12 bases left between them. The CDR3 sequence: CASSAGGEHEQFF. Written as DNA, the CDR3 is TGTGCCAGCAGTGCCGGCGGAGAGCATGAGCAGTTCTTC.

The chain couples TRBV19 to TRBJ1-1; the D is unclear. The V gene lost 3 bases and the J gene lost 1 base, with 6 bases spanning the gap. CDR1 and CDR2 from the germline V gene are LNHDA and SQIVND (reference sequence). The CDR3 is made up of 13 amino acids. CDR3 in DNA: TGTGCCAGTAGTATCTTGGGGAACACTGAAGCTTTCTTT. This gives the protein CASSILGNTEAFF. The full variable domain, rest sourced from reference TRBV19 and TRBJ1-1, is DGGITQSPKYLFRKEGQNVTLSCEQNLNHDAMYWYRQDPGQGLRLIYYSQIVNDFQKGDIAEGYSVSREKKESFPLTVTSAQKNPTAFYLCASSILGNTEAFFGQGTRLTVV.

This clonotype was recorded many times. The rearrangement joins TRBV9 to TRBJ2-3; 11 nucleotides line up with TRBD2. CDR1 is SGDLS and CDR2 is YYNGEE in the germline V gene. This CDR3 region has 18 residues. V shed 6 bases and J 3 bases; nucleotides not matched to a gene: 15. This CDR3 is CASTLGVAGGPKTDTQYF. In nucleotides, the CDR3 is TGTGCCAGCACCCTAGGAGTAGCGGGGGGGCCGAAGACAGATACGCAGTATTTT.

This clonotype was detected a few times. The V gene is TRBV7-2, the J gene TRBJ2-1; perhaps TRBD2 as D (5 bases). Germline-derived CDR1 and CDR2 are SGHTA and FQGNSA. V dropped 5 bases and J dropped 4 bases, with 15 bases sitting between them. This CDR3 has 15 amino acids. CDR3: CASSPWAEVYNEQFF. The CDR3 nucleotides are TGTGCCAGCAGCCCGTGGGCGGAGGTGTACAATGAGCAGTTCTTC.

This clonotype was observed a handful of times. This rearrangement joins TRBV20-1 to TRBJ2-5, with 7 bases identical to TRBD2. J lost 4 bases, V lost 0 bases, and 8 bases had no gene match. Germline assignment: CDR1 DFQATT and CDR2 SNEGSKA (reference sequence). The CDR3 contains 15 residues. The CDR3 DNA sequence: TGCAGTGCTAGAGATGGGAGGGGCCTCGGAGAGACCCAGTACTTC. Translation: CSARDGRGLGETQYF.